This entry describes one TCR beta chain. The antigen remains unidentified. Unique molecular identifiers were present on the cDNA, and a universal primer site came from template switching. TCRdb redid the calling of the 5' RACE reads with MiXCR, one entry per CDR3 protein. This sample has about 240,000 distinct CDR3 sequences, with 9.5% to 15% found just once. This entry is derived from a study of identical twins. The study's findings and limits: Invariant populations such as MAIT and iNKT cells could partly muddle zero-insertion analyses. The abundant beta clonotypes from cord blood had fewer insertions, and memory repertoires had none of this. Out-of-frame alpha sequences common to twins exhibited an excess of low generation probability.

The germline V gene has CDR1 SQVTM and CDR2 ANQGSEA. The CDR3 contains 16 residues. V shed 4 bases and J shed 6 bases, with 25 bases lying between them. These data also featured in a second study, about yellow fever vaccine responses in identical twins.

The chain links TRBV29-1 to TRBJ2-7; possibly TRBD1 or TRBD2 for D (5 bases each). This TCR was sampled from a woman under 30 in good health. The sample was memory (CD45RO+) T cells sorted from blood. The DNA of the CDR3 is TGCAGCGTTGCTCATGTGGTAGCAGGGCTTGGGGGCGAGCAGTACTTC. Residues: CSVAHVVAGLGGEQYF.